This TCR beta chain came from a study of blood T cells in healthy people across ages (dated by TCRdb to the mid-2010s). The study in broad terms: In model experiments, roughly one uniquely barcoded TCR beta cDNA molecule per two T cells was captured by template switching. To track age-related changes in TCR beta repertoire diversity, the study relied on deep sequencing normalized with unique cDNA molecular identifiers. The donors were split into four age groups: young (average around 15 years), middle-aged (nearly 40), aged (approximately 60) and long-lived (about 82). Donors of different ages were randomly distributed across sequencing lanes to avoid experimental bias. Two additional independent replicas of 1 million unique cDNA reads from the same blood draw were analyzed for two donors (one aged 18 to 30 and one aged 80 or older). Broad study findings and their caveats: Observed TCR beta diversity correlated strongly with the percentage of naive T cells measured by flow cytometry. As age increased, observed TCR beta diversity per million T cells dropped in a roughly linear way, and a significant reduction was already evident by age 40. Donor CMV infection status was unknown, potentially confounding age-related changes in expanded clonotypes. Because profiling used bulk unsorted PBMCs, naive and antigen-experienced compartments could not be compared conclusively. The long-lived group showed more naive CD4+ T cells, fewer expanded clones and increased TCR diversity than the aged group, suggesting age selection. Estimates of total diversity based on one million sequenced T cells were considered lower bounds and underestimates.

The CDR3 holds 12 amino acids from the cysteine to the phenylalanine. Kept here is only the CDR3 DNA, which spans 36 bases and is read in frame from base 1. CDR1 and CDR2 are read off the germline V gene (reference sequence) as DFQATT and SNEGSKA. At the junction V is shortened by 7 bases and J by 5 bases; bases outside the gene matches: 6. Library preparation employed 5' RACE. TCRdb lists the instrument as Illumina HiSeq 2500. A second PCR of about 6 to 12 cycles was run with a J-beta primer mix and a sample-barcoded 5' primer. A unique molecular identifier was introduced onto each TCR beta cDNA molecule by a template-switch 5' adaptor carrying 12 random nucleotides. Each sample yielded at least 3 million CDR3-containing paired-end reads. First-strand cDNA was synthesized from all RNA with the Mint cDNA synthesis kit, primed by a TRBC-specific oligonucleotide. After uracil-DNA glycosylase treatment, a first 18-cycle PCR used universal primers M1SS and BC2_uni_R on all cDNA. The paper's data handling went like this. Each sample was normalized by randomly selecting 1 million high-quality reads, each carrying a distinct molecular identifier. Instead of being binned into consensus sequences, reads that shared molecular identifiers were thrown out. CDR3 identification, clonotype clustering and error correction used MiTCR with a Q25 quality threshold and the strictest error-elimination algorithm. A nonparametric unseen species model with Euler transformation was used to estimate lower-bound total TCR beta diversity. TCRdb reworked the public reads: Q25 trimming with fastp, MiXCR clone assembly, productive beta chains retained. Each CDR3 protein appears once, grouped with its most common genes and DNA. None of the V and J calls come from the authors' own analysis; TCRdb made them. The sample table contains 700,000 to 900,000 distinct CDR3 sequences; only one count was recorded for around half of them. The ten top clones hold about 42% of the sample.

Notes on this clonotype: Its antigen is unknown. No clone much larger than this one lies a single base away; base qualities are absent.

Donors were a few dozen systemically healthy Caucasian individuals from Russia aged 6 to 90 years. About 10 milliliters of peripheral blood were collected from each donor into EDTA-treated Vacutainer tubes. Ficoll-Paque density-gradient centrifugation was used to isolate PBMCs, with at least 7 million per sample. Trizol reagent was used to extract total RNA from the PBMCs, yielding at least 5 micrograms per sample. For every donor, an aliquot of PBMCs went through flow cytometry to measure the percentages of naive CD45RAhigh/CD27high T cells. The rearrangement joined TRBV20-1 to TRBJ2-7; TRBD1 fits 9 bases in the junction. The TCR originated in an elderly man in good health. Sequenced material: blood. The CDR3 is CSGPGQGDEQYF. Read as DNA, the sequence is TGCAGTGGTCCGGGACAGGGTGACGAGCAGTACTTC.